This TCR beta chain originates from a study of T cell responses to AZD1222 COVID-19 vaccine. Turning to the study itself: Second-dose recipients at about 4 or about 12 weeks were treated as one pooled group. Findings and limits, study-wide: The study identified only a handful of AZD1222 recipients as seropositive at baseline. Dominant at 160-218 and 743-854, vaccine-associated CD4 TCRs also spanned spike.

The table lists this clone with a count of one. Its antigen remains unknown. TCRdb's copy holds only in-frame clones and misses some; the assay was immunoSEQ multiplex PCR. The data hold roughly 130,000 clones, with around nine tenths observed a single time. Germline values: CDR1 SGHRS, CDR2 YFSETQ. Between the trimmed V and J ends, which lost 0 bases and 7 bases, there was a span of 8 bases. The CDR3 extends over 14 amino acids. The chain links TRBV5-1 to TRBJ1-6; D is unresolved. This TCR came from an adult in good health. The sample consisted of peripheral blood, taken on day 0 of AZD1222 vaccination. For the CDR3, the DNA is TGCGCCAGCAGCTTGGGAAATGACAATTCACCCCTCCACTTT. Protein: CASSLGNDNSPLHF.